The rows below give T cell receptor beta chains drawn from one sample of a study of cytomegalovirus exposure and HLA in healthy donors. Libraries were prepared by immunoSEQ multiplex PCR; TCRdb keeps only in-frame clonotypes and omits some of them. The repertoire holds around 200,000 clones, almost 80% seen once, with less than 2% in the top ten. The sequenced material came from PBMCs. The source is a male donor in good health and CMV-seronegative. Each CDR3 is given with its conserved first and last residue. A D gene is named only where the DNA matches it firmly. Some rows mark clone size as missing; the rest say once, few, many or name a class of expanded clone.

CDR3: CASSWPSGDRGNEQFF; DNA: TGTGCCAGCAGCTGGCCCTCCGGGGACAGGGGCAATGAGCAGTTCTTC; V: TRBV7-9; size: NA; D: TRBD1; J: TRBJ2-1
CDR3: CASSSSPATNEKLFF; DNA: TGTGCCAGCTCTTCCTCTCCTGCAACTAATGAAAAACTGTTTTTT; V: TRBV18; size: NA; D: NA; J: TRBJ1-4
CDR3: CASSVRDRGEKLFF; DNA: TGTGCCAGTAGTGTCAGGGACAGGGGTGAAAAACTGTTTTTT; V: TRBV19; size: few; D: TRBD1; J: TRBJ1-4
CDR3: CASSLGPRGETQYF; DNA: TGTGCCAGCAGCTTAGGACCCAGGGGTGAGACCCAGTACTTC; V: TRBV7-2; size: few; D: NA; J: TRBJ2-5
CDR3: CASSSPLAVSYNEQFF; DNA: TGTGCCAGCAGTTCCCCCCTAGCGGTTTCCTACAATGAGCAGTTCTTC; V: TRBV28; size: once; D: TRBD2; J: TRBJ2-1
CDR3: CASSDQGYNQPQHF; DNA: TGTGCCAGCAGTGACCAGGGCTACAATCAGCCCCAGCATTTT; V: TRBV25-1; size: NA; D: NA; J: TRBJ1-5
CDR3: CASTSPADRINSPLHF; DNA: TGTGCCAGCACCAGTCCCGCGGACAGGATTAATTCACCCCTCCACTTT; V: TRBV28; size: NA; D: TRBD1; J: TRBJ1-6
CDR3: CASSDSGRGSNQPQHF; DNA: TGCGCCAGCAGCGACTCAGGAAGGGGGAGCAATCAGCCCCAGCATTTT; V: TRBV4-1; size: NA; D: NA; J: TRBJ1-5
CDR3: CASSFWTSGRNYNEQFF; DNA: TGTGCCAGCAGTTTCTGGACTAGCGGGAGAAACTACAATGAGCAGTTCTTC; V: TRBV28; size: NA; D: TRBD2; J: TRBJ2-1
CDR3: CASSKDRNTEAFF; DNA: TGTGCCAGCAGTAAGGACAGGAACACTGAAGCTTTCTTT; V: TRBV5-4; size: NA; D: NA; J: TRBJ1-1
CDR3: CASSPDRGTDTQYF; DNA: TGTGCCAGCAGCCCAGACAGGGGCACAGATACGCAGTATTTT; V: TRBV5-4; size: few; D: TRBD1; J: TRBJ2-3
CDR3: CASSLLAGGPSEQFF; DNA: TGTGCCAGTAGTCTCCTAGCGGGAGGGCCGAGTGAGCAGTTCTTC; V: TRBV19; size: NA; D: TRBD2; J: TRBJ2-1
CDR3: CASSIVRVGNQPQHF; DNA: TGTGCCAGTAGTATTGTCAGGGTCGGTAATCAGCCCCAGCATTTT; V: TRBV19; size: NA; D: NA; J: TRBJ1-5
CDR3: CASSPAGRVSGREQFF; DNA: TGTGCCAGCAGCCCCGCGGGGCGGGTCTCAGGACGGGAGCAGTTCTTC; V: TRBV5-6; size: NA; D: NA; J: TRBJ2-1
CDR3: CASSLPGGAYNEQFF; DNA: TGTGCCAGCAGTTTACCGGGGGGGGCCTACAATGAGCAGTTCTTC; V: TRBV28; size: NA; D: TRBD2; J: TRBJ2-1
CDR3: CASSLSGRKQETQYF; DNA: TGTGCCAGCAGCCTTAGCGGGAGGAAACAAGAGACCCAGTACTTC; V: TRBV9; size: once; D: TRBD2; J: TRBJ2-5
CDR3: CASSLPAGSGYNEQFF; DNA: TGTGCCAGCAGCTTACCGGCTGGTAGCGGATACAATGAGCAGTTCTTC; V: TRBV7-6; size: NA; D: NA; J: TRBJ2-1
CDR3: CASAAGTSGINEQFF; DNA: TGTGCCAGCGCCGCCGGGACTAGCGGGATCAATGAGCAGTTCTTC; V: TRBV27; size: NA; D: TRBD2; J: TRBJ2-1
CDR3: CASSQFGSGANVLTF; DNA: TGTGCCAGCAGCCAATTCGGCTCTGGGGCCAACGTCCTGACTTTC; V: TRBV14; size: once; D: NA; J: TRBJ2-6
CDR3: CASSSALRRLPNYGYTF; DNA: TGTGCCAGCAGTTCCGCGCTTCGGCGACTTCCTAACTATGGCTACACCTTC; V: TRBV27; size: NA; D: NA; J: TRBJ1-2
CDR3: CASSWTGEGNTIYF; DNA: TGTGCCAGCAGCTGGACAGGGGAAGGAAACACCATATATTTT; V: TRBV7-3; size: NA; D: TRBD1; J: TRBJ1-3
CDR3: CASSPDGISNTEAFF; DNA: TGCGCCAGCAGCCCGGACGGGATAAGTAACACTGAAGCTTTCTTT; V: TRBV5-1; size: NA; D: NA; J: TRBJ1-1
CDR3: CASTTDRANTEAFF; DNA: TGTGCCAGCACCACAGACAGGGCGAACACTGAAGCTTTCTTT; V: TRBV7-9; size: NA; D: TRBD1; J: TRBJ1-1
CDR3: CASRQTGALGNTIYF; DNA: TGTGCCAGCAGACAAACAGGGGCCTTAGGAAACACCATATATTTT; V: TRBV7-8; size: NA; D: TRBD1; J: TRBJ1-3
CDR3: CASSPRGSGRIDEQFF; DNA: TGTGCCAGCAGCCCCCGGGGGAGCGGGAGGATCGATGAGCAGTTCTTC; V: TRBV7-2; size: NA; D: TRBD2; J: TRBJ2-1
CDR3: CASSLWTPGRGEHEQYF; DNA: TGTGCCAGCAGTTTATGGACCCCAGGCAGGGGGGAACACGAGCAGTACTTC; V: TRBV28; size: once; D: NA; J: TRBJ2-7
CDR3: CASSRERTWPNEQFF; DNA: TGCGCCAGCAGCCGAGAAAGGACATGGCCAAATGAGCAGTTCTTC; V: TRBV4-3; size: NA; D: NA; J: TRBJ2-1
CDR3: CASSLLNVGQFF; DNA: TGTGCCAGCAGTCTACTCAACGTTGGTCAGTTCTTC; V: TRBV28; size: once; D: NA; J: TRBJ2-1
CDR3: CASSQAGDNEQFF; DNA: TGCGCCAGCAGCCAAGCGGGGGACAATGAGCAGTTCTTC; V: TRBV4-3; size: NA; D: NA; J: TRBJ2-1
CDR3: CASRPGATPFFFGYTF; DNA: TGTGCCAGCAGACCAGGTGCCACCCCATTTTTTTTTGGCTACACCTTC; V: TRBV28; size: NA; D: NA; J: TRBJ1-2
CDR3: CASSSAGGQFF; DNA: TGTGCCAGCAGTTCTGCAGGGGGGCAGTTCTTC; V: TRBV27; size: NA; D: TRBD1; J: TRBJ2-1
CDR3: CASSPVSYRDSFTGELFF; DNA: TGTGCCAGCTCACCAGTGTCGTACCGGGACAGCTTCACCGGGGAGCTGTTTTTT; V: TRBV18; size: NA; D: TRBD1; J: TRBJ2-2
CDR3: CASSLQGPYNEQFF; DNA: TGTGCCAGCAGTTTACAGGGGCCCTACAATGAGCAGTTCTTC; V: TRBV27; size: few; D: NA; J: TRBJ2-1
CDR3: CASSFESGKGTEAFF; DNA: TGCGCCAGCAGCTTCGAATCAGGGAAGGGCACTGAAGCTTTCTTT; V: TRBV5-1; size: NA; D: NA; J: TRBJ1-1
CDR3: CASSPKGLAGSSYEQYF; DNA: TGTGCCAGCAGCCCCAAAGGGCTAGCGGGAAGCTCCTACGAGCAGTACTTC; V: TRBV5-6; size: NA; D: TRBD2; J: TRBJ2-7
CDR3: CASSPTGEDEQYF; DNA: TGTGCCAGCAGCCCGACAGGGGAGGACGAGCAGTACTTC; V: TRBV5-4; size: once; D: TRBD1; J: TRBJ2-7
CDR3: CASSPSTSGRVTGELFF; DNA: TGTGCCAGCTCCCCCTCGACTAGCGGGAGAGTTACCGGGGAGCTGTTTTTT; V: TRBV18; size: NA; D: TRBD2; J: TRBJ2-2
CDR3: CASSVDPTPGGMREQYF; DNA: TGTGCCAGCAGCGTAGACCCGACCCCAGGGGGCATGAGGGAGCAGTACTTC; V: TRBV9; size: NA; D: TRBD1; J: TRBJ2-7
CDR3: CASSYSDSRIYEQYF; DNA: TGTGCCAGCAGTTACTCGGACAGCAGGATCTACGAGCAGTACTTC; V: TRBV6-5; size: once; D: NA; J: TRBJ2-7
CDR3: CASSLESRGQGVNTEAFF; DNA: TGCGCCAGCAGCTTGGAGTCCAGGGGGCAGGGTGTGAACACTGAAGCTTTCTTT; V: TRBV5-1; size: NA; D: TRBD1; J: TRBJ1-1